This T cell receptor beta chain was identified during a study of T cells in Graves' hyperthyroidism and ophthalmopathy. This clonotype was counted ten times or more. Germline lookup yields CDR1 PRHDT and CDR2 FYEKMQ (reference sequence). The ends were cut back, 5 bases at V and 7 bases at J, with 12 bases in the middle. The CDR3 totals 12 residues. RNA transcripts provided the source from which TCR beta CDR3 regions were amplified. A first-round RT-PCR of the TCR CDR3 used the HTBI primer set. TCRdb reprocessed the multiplex PCR reads via MiXCR and lists one record per CDR3 protein. This table holds some 510,000 distinct CDR3 sequences, less than 25% found once.

The V and J genes are TRBV13 and TRBJ2-7, with D perhaps matching TRBD1 (6 bases). The source material was blood. The receptor's source is a man aged 18 to 29 with Graves' hyperthyroidism. The CDR3: CASSQGPREQYF. CDR3 sequence (DNA): TGTGCCAGCAGCCAGGGGCCGAGGGAGCAGTACTTC.